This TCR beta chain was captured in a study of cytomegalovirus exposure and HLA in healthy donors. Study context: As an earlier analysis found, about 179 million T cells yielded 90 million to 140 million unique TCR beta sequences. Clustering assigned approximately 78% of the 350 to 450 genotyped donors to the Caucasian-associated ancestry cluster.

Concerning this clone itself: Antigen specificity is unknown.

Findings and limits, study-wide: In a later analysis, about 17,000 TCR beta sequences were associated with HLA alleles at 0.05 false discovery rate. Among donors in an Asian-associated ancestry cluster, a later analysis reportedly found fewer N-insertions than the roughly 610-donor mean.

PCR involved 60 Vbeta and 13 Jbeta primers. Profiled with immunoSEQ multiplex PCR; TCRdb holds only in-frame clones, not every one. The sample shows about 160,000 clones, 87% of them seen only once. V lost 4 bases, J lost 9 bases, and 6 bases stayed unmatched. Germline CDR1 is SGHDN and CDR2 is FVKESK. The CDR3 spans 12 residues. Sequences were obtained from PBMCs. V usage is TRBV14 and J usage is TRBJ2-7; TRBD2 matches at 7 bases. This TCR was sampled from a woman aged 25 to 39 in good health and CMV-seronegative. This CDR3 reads CASSRRREGQYF. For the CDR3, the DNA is TGTGCCAGCAGCCGCCGCAGGGAGGGGCAGTACTTC.